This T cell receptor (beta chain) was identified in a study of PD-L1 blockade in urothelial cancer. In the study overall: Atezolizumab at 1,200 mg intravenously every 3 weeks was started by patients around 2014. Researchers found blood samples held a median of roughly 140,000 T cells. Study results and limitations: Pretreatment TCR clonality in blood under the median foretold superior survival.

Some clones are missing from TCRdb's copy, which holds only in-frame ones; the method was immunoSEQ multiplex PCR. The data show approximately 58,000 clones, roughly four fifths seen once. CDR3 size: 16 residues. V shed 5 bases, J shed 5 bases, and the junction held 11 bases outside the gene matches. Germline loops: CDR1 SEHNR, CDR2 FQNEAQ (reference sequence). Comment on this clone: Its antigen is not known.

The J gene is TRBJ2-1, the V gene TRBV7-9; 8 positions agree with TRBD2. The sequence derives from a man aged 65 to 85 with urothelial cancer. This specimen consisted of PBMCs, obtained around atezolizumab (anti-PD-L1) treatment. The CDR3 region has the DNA TGTGCCAGCAGCCCTCCAGAGCGGGAGTTACACAATGAGCAGTTCTTC. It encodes CASSPPERELHNEQFF.